The 21 T cell receptor beta chains given below trace back to one sample, sequenced in a study of T cell therapy after organ transplantation. Time point indicated: 4-8 weeks after completion of therapy. What these receptors recognize is not known. Profiling relied on immunoSEQ multiplex PCR, and the TCRdb table lists in-frame clones only, not all of them. The data hold around 4,500 clones, with 65% to 70% observed a single time. The source material was CD8+ T cells from blood, sampled after autologous CMV-specific T cell therapy. The receptors derive from a human patient who had received a solid organ transplant and had CMV disease. The graft donor may account for some of the T cells.

This chain links TRBV4-1 with TRBJ1-5; D possibly corresponds to TRBD1 (5 bases). Germline V gene data show CDR1 as MGHRA and CDR2 as YSYEKL. The V end was cut by 0 bases, the J end by 0 bases, with 15 bases between. The CDR3 is 18 amino acids. CDR3 residues: CASSQDGSGALSNQPQHF. The CDR3, as DNA: TGCGCCAGCAGCCAAGATGGTTCCGGGGCCCTTAGCAATCAGCCCCAGCATTTT.

This chain links TRBV7-9 with TRBJ2-3; 11 bases agree with TRBD1. CDR1 and CDR2 (germline): SEHNR, FQNEAQ (reference sequence). The CDR3 runs to 16 residues. The V segment lost 0 bases and the J segment 5 bases; nucleotides outside the gene matches: 4. The CDR3 reads CASSLARTGGRDTQYF. The CDR3 bases are TGTGCCAGCAGCTTAGCGCGGACAGGGGGCAGAGATACGCAGTATTTT.

Note on this clone: At one of its ends the junction is not consistent with the germline gene, which may arise from a read error. The chain couples TRBV13 to TRBJ2-1; 11 positions agree with TRBD2. Germline V CDR1 and CDR2: PRHDT, FYEKMQ (reference sequence). The length of the CDR3 is 15 residues. CDR3 DNA: TGTGCCAGCAGATTAGCGGGAGGGTTACCGGTTGAGCAGTTCTTC. Translation gives CASRLAGGLPVEQFF. Together with reference TRBV13 and TRBJ2-1, the CDR3 gives the full variable domain: AAGVIQSPRHLIKEKRETATLKCYPIPRHDTVYWYQQGPGQDPQFLISFYEKMQSDKGSIPDRFSAQQFSDYHSELNMSSLELGDSALYFCASRLAGGLPVEQFFGPGTRLTVL.

A few counts support this clone. The chain links TRBV4-3 to TRBJ2-6, with 10 bases aligning to TRBD1. CDR1 LGHNA and CDR2 YSLEER come from the germline V gene. V dropped 1 base and J dropped 4; count of bases not matched to a gene: 4. The CDR3 has 17 residues. Written as DNA, the CDR3 is TGCGCCAGCAGCCAAGGGACAGGGGGGTCAGGGGCCAACGTCCTGACTTTC. This sequence encodes CASSQGTGGSGANVLTF.

The chain uses TRBV28 and TRBJ1-2; 7 positions match TRBD1. V was pared by 5 bases and J by 6 bases, with 12 bases of the junction left unmatched. Looked up from germline, CDR1 is MDHEN and CDR2 is SYDVKM. The CDR3 sequence is 15 residues long. CDR3 region: CASSPSFGTVNGYTF. The CDR3 nucleotides are TGTGCCAGCAGTCCTTCTTTCGGGACAGTTAATGGCTACACCTTC.

The rearrangement uses TRBV29-1 and TRBJ2-7, with D perhaps assigned TRBD1 or TRBD2 (5 bases each). Germline-derived CDR1 and CDR2 are SQVTM and ANQGSEA. Trimming cost V 4 bases and J 2 bases, with 12 bases left between them. This CDR3 spans 13 amino acids. As DNA, the CDR3 is TGCAGCGTTGTAAAGGGACCAACCTACGAGCAGTACTTC. It translates to CSVVKGPTYEQYF.

In its sample, this clone was seen a few times. This chain connects TRBV7-9 to TRBJ2-5; D assignment may be TRBD1 or TRBD2 (5 bases each). Germline CDR1 and CDR2: SEHNR and FQNEAQ (reference sequence). Deletions cut 4 bases from V and 4 bases from J, with 22 bases between. The CDR3 is 17 residues long. CDR3 protein: CASSSQFGELGAETQYF. CDR3 nucleotide sequence: TGTGCCAGCAGCTCCCAATTTGGGGAGCTTGGGGCAGAGACCCAGTACTTC. The complete variable domain, with remaining parts taken from reference TRBV7-9 and TRBJ2-5, reads DTGVSQNPRHKITKRGQNVTFRCDPISEHNRLYWYRQTLGQGPEFLTYFQNEAQLEKSRLLSDRFSAERPKGSFSTLEIQRTEQGDSAMYLCASSSQFGELGAETQYFGPGTRLLVL.

This chain uses TRBV5-5 with TRBJ1-5; the D gene is possibly TRBD1 (5 bases). Trimming took off 2 bases at V and 7 bases at J, with 28 bases between the two ends. Germline CDR1 is SGHKS and CDR2 is YYEKEE (reference sequence). This CDR3 is 19 amino acids long. The CDR3 DNA follows: TGTGCCAGCAGCTTATTTCCCTTAGGGGATGGGGACCCAGGGCAGCCCCAGCATTTT. Protein: CASSLFPLGDGDPGQPQHF.

This clone ranks as medium-sized. The rearrangement joins TRBV19 to TRBJ2-7; 9 bases align to TRBD1. With V trimmed by 5 bases and J by 4 bases, 9 bases remained unmatched. This CDR3 has 15 residues. In germline, CDR1 is LNHDA, CDR2 SQIVND (reference sequence). The CDR3, as DNA: TGTGCCAGTAGTTCCGGACAGGGGACACAATACGAGCAGTACTTC. Translation: CASSSGQGTQYEQYF.

The rearrangement uses TRBV2 and TRBJ2-3, with D unresolved. Deletions cut 9 bases from V and 4 bases from J, with 5 bases between. The CDR3 runs to 10 residues. The germline CDR1 and CDR2 sequences are SNHLY and FYNNEI. The CDR3 spells CARESDTQYF. Here the CDR3 DNA reads TGTGCCAGAGAGTCAGATACGCAGTATTTT.

The V call is TRBV6-4, the J call TRBJ1-2, with 9 bases that match TRBD1. This CDR3 is 16 amino acids long. Germline V gene data show CDR1 as MRHNA and CDR2 as SNTAGT. The V segment lost 5 bases and the J segment 6 bases; nucleotides outside the gene matches: 13. CDR3 coding DNA: TGTGCCAGCAGTTATACTAATACAGGGGGCGCGAATGGCTACACCTTC. It encodes CASSYTNTGGANGYTF.

This clone was counted once. The chain is built from TRBV6-5 and TRBJ2-1; D may be TRBD2 (6 bases). V gave up 0 bases and J gave up 8 bases, with 14 bases separating them. Germline V lookup: CDR1 MNHEY, CDR2 SVGAGI. The CDR3 has 15 residues. CDR3 coding DNA: TGTGCCAGCAGTTACTCGAGGCCAGGAGGGGATGAGCAGTTCTTC. Translation: CASSYSRPGGDEQFF.

With respect to this clone: At one boundary the junction diverges from the germline segment, which might be a read error. This rearrangement joins TRBV4-1 to TRBJ2-1, with a weak D call TRBD2 (6 bases). The CDR3 consists of 16 residues. Germline loops: CDR1 MGHRA, CDR2 YSYEKL. CDR3 loop: CASSQDGAGLYNEQFF. For the CDR3, the DNA is TGTGCCAGCAGCCAAGATGGAGCGGGCTTGTACAATGAGCAGTTCTTC.

The chain couples TRBV15 to TRBJ2-1, with D maybe TRBD1 (5 bases). The germline V gene has CDR1 LNHNV and CDR2 YYDKDF (reference sequence). V lost 5 bases, J lost 4 bases, and 18 bases lay in between. The CDR3 consists of 16 residues. The CDR3, as DNA: TGTGCCACCAGCCCGCCCAGAACAGGCACGTACAATGAGCAGTTCTTC. It encodes CATSPPRTGTYNEQFF.

The rearrangement uses TRBV14 and TRBJ2-5, with 9 nucleotides matching TRBD1. After removal of 6 bases from V and 11 bases from J, the junction contained 16 bases not matched to a gene. Germline V gene data show CDR1 as SGHDN and CDR2 as FVKESK. The CDR3 sequence is 15 residues long. The CDR3: CASSRTGTGPLEQYF. DNA of the CDR3: TGTGCCAGCAGTCGGACCGGGACAGGGCCCCTAGAGCAGTACTTC.

The V and J genes are TRBV7-8 and TRBJ2-1, with D possibly matching TRBD1 (6 bases). There are 14 residues in the CDR3. In germline, CDR1 is SGHVS, CDR2 FQNEAQ. The V end was cut by 2 bases, the J end by 10 bases, with 15 bases between. CDR3 region: CASSLQGNLVEQFF. DNA of the CDR3: TGTGCCAGCAGCTTACAGGGGAACCTTGTGGAGCAGTTCTTC.

The gene calls are TRBV7-8 and TRBJ1-1; the match to TRBD1 covers 9 bases. CDR3 length equals 19 residues. Germline CDR1 reads SGHVS; CDR2 reads FQNEAQ. Germline trimming cut 2 bases from V and 3 bases from J; bases unmatched to any gene: 16. The CDR3 nucleotides read TGTGCCAGCAGCTTAATTTACGGTACAGGGGGCGCGGTGGACACTGAAGCTTTCTTT. Its protein product is CASSLIYGTGGAVDTEAFF.

The chain uses TRBV5-4 and TRBJ1-3, with D possibly being TRBD1 (5 bases). The CDR3 length is 17 residues. Germline V gene sequence: CDR1 SGHNT, CDR2 YYREEE (reference sequence). V dropped 4 bases and J dropped 0 bases, with 17 bases sitting between them. The CDR3 DNA reads TGTGCCAGCAGCCCCAGGGACGGCGCGGTCTCTGGAAACACCATATATTTT. Protein product: CASSPRDGAVSGNTIYF.

CDR3 DNA sequence: TGCGCCAGCAGCAGATTTAGCGGGAGCCCCACCGGGGAGCTGTTTTTT. Its translation: CASSRFSGSPTGELFF. The chain recombines TRBV5-1 with TRBJ2-2; TRBD2 agrees at 9 bases. Germline assignment: CDR1 SGHRS and CDR2 YFSETQ. With V trimmed by 4 bases and J by 4 bases, 8 bases remained unmatched. The CDR3 totals 16 residues.

This chain joins TRBV29-1 and TRBJ1-1; D remains unclear. V lost 2 bases to trimming and J lost 0 bases, with 16 bases between them. This CDR3 contains 16 residues. Germline CDR1 reads SQVTM; CDR2 reads ANQGSEA. The CDR3, as DNA: TGCAGCGTTGAACTAGAGCCTTTCATCCTGAACACTGAAGCTTTCTTT. This sequence encodes CSVELEPFILNTEAFF.

This chain links TRBV27 with TRBJ2-1, with TRBD2 matching over 10 bases. Germline CDR1 reads MNHEY; CDR2 reads SMNVEV (reference sequence). The J segment lost 6 bases and the V segment lost 4 bases, leaving 6 bases of the junction unmatched. The CDR3 is 15 residues long. DNA for the CDR3: TGTGCCAGCAGTTCTGAGGAGCGGGAGGGCAATGAGCAGTTCTTC. Translated: CASSSEEREGNEQFF.